The 25 T cell receptor beta chains presented below share a single source sample, sequenced in a study of siplizumab effects on memory and regulatory T cells. Using immunoSEQ multiplex PCR, the repertoire was profiled, and TCRdb retains in-frame clones only, with some absent. Of about 91,000 clones in the sample, 93% were seen once. The sequencing sample was made of CD8+ T cells sorted from blood. Receptors originate from a human donor in good health.

The rearrangement links TRBV7-9 to TRBJ2-3; D might be TRBD1 (6 bases). Germline CDR1 is SEHNR and CDR2 is FQNEAQ (reference sequence). This CDR3 is 15 amino acids long. V was clipped by 2 bases and J by 4 bases, with 13 bases between them. CDR3 amino acids: CASSLQGSGPDTQYF. The CDR3 DNA follows: TGTGCCAGCAGCTTACAGGGGAGTGGGCCAGATACGCAGTATTTT.

The V gene is TRBV19, the J gene TRBJ2-1, with TRBD1 identical over 8 bases. With 1 base clipped from V and 9 bases from J, the junction kept 2 bases outside the gene matches. From germline, CDR1 is LNHDA and CDR2 SQIVND (reference sequence). The CDR3 loop spans 13 amino acids. CDR3 in amino acids: CASSIATGGEQFF. CDR3 coding DNA: TGTGCCAGTAGTATAGCTACAGGGGGTGAGCAGTTCTTC.

The genes are TRBV7-2 and TRBJ2-7, with 8 nucleotides matching TRBD1. After removal of 3 bases from V and 3 bases from J, the junction contained 4 bases not matched to a gene. The CDR3 runs 14 residues. Germline CDR1 SGHTA, CDR2 FQGNSA. CDR3 protein: CASSLTGTGYEQYF. CDR3 DNA: TGTGCCAGCAGCTTGACCGGGACAGGCTACGAGCAGTACTTC.

V and J are TRBV13 and TRBJ2-3; the match to TRBD1 covers 12 bases. CDR1 and CDR2 from the germline V gene are PRHDT and FYEKMQ (reference sequence). Unmatched junction bases numbered 3, after V lost 1 base and J lost 4 bases. CDR3 length: 16 amino acids. For the CDR3, the DNA is TGTGCCAGCAGCTTAGCGGGACAGGGGGCCGCAGATACGCAGTATTTT. Amino acid sequence: CASSLAGQGAADTQYF.

The rearrangement uses TRBV7-6 and TRBJ1-2; D not certain. This CDR3 spans 16 amino acids. Germline V gene lookup returns CDR1 SGHVS and CDR2 FNYEAQ. The V end was cut by 5 bases, the J end by 4 bases, with 20 bases between. CDR3 sequence (DNA): TGTGCCAGCAGCCCCTCTCTACGGGGTTTCGGCTATGGCTACACCTTC. It yields the protein CASSPSLRGFGYGYTF.

This chain links TRBV11-2 with TRBJ2-1, with 8 bases that match TRBD1. Germline V gene sequence: CDR1 SGHAT, CDR2 FQNNGV. Unmatched junction bases numbered 7, after V lost 5 bases and J lost 4 bases. CDR3 length equals 15 residues. The CDR3: CASSPDRGGYNEQFF. The CDR3 DNA is TGTGCCAGCAGCCCAGACAGGGGCGGTTACAATGAGCAGTTCTTC.

This chain joins TRBV2 and TRBJ2-3; D remains unclear. Trimming cost V 5 bases and J 0 bases, with 15 bases left between them. Germline CDR1 reads SNHLY; CDR2 reads FYNNEI. The CDR3 loop spans 16 amino acids. CDR3 amino acids: CASSSHEDTSTDTQYF. The DNA for the CDR3 is TGTGCCAGCAGTTCACACGAGGATACTAGCACAGATACGCAGTATTTT.

V and J are TRBV19 and TRBJ2-3; 9 positions agree with TRBD1. Germline V gene lookup returns CDR1 LNHDA and CDR2 SQIVND (reference sequence). Losses at the gene ends were 1 base for V and 3 bases for J; bases not matched to a gene: 14. There are 19 residues in the CDR3. CDR3 in amino acids: CASSIVYPSTGGVTDTQYF. The CDR3 region has the DNA TGTGCCAGTAGTATAGTGTACCCCTCGACAGGGGGTGTGACAGATACGCAGTATTTT.

The chain is built from TRBV5-6 and TRBJ2-1, with 10 bases identical to TRBD1. Germline CDR1 is SGHDT and CDR2 is YYEEEE. The CDR3 loop spans 16 amino acids. Germline trimming cut 8 bases from V and 10 bases from J; bases unmatched to any gene: 18. CDR3 nucleotides: TGTGCCAGTTTAGGGAGGACAGGGGGACGGACTCGGGAGCAGTTCTTC. It translates to CASLGRTGGRTREQFF. The variable domain in full, with the rest retrieved from reference TRBV5-6 and TRBJ2-1, is DAGVTQSPTHLIKTRGQQVTLRCSPKSGHDTVSWYQQALGQGPQFIFQYYEEEERQRGNFPDRFSGHQFPNYSSELNVNALLLGDSALYLCASLGRTGGRTREQFFGPGTRLTVL.

The CDR3 DNA reads as TGTGCCAGCAGTTACTCGACGGACACTGAAGCTTTCTTT. Protein: CASSYSTDTEAFF. V is TRBV6-5 and J is TRBJ1-1; D uncertain. This CDR3 spans 13 amino acids. Trimming pared 0 bases from V and 3 bases from J, leaving 5 bases between. CDR1 is MNHEY, CDR2 SVGAGI, per germline.

A single count supports this clone. The chain joins TRBV27 to TRBJ1-5, with D possibly TRBD1 on 6 matching bases. CDR1 and CDR2 (germline): MNHEY, SMNVEV (reference sequence). This CDR3 is 14 amino acids long. The germline V and J ends were trimmed by 5 bases and 1 base, with 9 bases remaining between them. The CDR3 is CASSPQGSNQPQHF. The CDR3 bases are TGTGCCAGCAGTCCACAGGGAAGCAATCAGCCCCAGCATTTT.

The rearrangement links TRBV7-8 to TRBJ2-6; D ambiguous. V lost 1 base and J lost 0, with 13 bases in between. The CDR3 runs 18 residues. Germline V gives CDR1 SGHVS, CDR2 FQNEAQ. CDR3 sequence: CASSLVGSLNSGANVLTF. CDR3 bases: TGTGCCAGCAGCTTAGTAGGAAGCTTAAACTCTGGGGCCAACGTCCTGACTTTC.

The rearrangement uses TRBV9 and TRBJ2-3, with D perhaps assigned TRBD1 or TRBD2 (6 bases each). Trimming left V 4 bases short and J 3 bases short, with 24 bases between. The CDR3 loop spans 18 amino acids. In germline, CDR1 is SGDLS, CDR2 YYNGEE. CDR3 DNA: TGTGCCAGCAGCCTCAGTCGAGACCCGAGGGGGGTGACAGATACGCAGTATTTT. Translation gives CASSLSRDPRGVTDTQYF.

The chain is built from TRBV2 and TRBJ1-2; D gene unclear. The germline V and J ends were trimmed by 7 bases and 1 base, with 13 bases remaining between them. CDR3 size: 14 residues. CDR1 is SNHLY and CDR2 is FYNNEI in the germline V gene. The CDR3 nucleotides read TGTGCCAGCACAGGACCGTCCCTTAACTATGGCTACACCTTC. Residues: CASTGPSLNYGYTF.

The V call is TRBV6-5, the J call TRBJ1-4; D may be TRBD1 (5 bases). This CDR3 region has 14 residues. CDR1 MNHEY and CDR2 SVGAGI come from the germline V gene. V lost 8 bases and J lost 1, with 11 bases in between. Here the CDR3 DNA reads TGTGCCAGCGCGACCGGGGGAACTAATGAAAAACTGTTTTTT. Translating it yields CASATGGTNEKLFF.

The chain is built from TRBV18 and TRBJ2-5; 12 nucleotides line up with TRBD2. Germline V gene data show CDR1 as KGHSH and CDR2 as LQKENI. This CDR3 region has 15 residues. The J segment lost 2 bases and the V segment lost 4 bases, leaving 2 bases of the junction unmatched. The CDR3 DNA sequence: TGTGCCAGCTCACGCCTAGCGGGAGGGCAAGAGACCCAGTACTTC. The encoded protein is CASSRLAGGQETQYF.

The rearrangement joins TRBV7-3 to TRBJ2-3; a weak D match, TRBD2 (6 bases). V lost 8 bases to trimming and J lost 4 bases, with 13 bases between them. CDR3 length: 13 amino acids. In germline, CDR1 is SGHTA, CDR2 FQGTGA. The CDR3 nucleotides are TGTGCCAGCGCACTAGCCGACGCAGATACGCAGTATTTT. Protein: CASALADADTQYF.

This sequence joins TRBV10-1 and TRBJ1-1; D gene unclear. CDR1 is WNHNN and CDR2 is SYGVQD in the germline V gene (reference sequence). V was shortened by 2 bases and J by 6 bases, with 7 bases between the two germline ends. The CDR3 covers 12 residues. The CDR3 region is CASSEGGPEAFF. The CDR3, as DNA: TGCGCCAGCAGTGAGGGCGGCCCTGAAGCTTTCTTT.

This clone occurred a few times. V usage is TRBV15 and J usage is TRBJ1-2; no firm D call. This CDR3 is 12 amino acids long. Trimming shortened V by 1 base and J by 8 bases, and 8 bases separated the two germline ends. CDR1 and CDR2 (germline): LNHNV, YYDKDF (reference sequence). CDR3 nucleotides: TGTGCCACCAGCAGAGCGGGCGGAGGCTACACCTTC. It yields the protein CATSRAGGGYTF.

This rearrangement joins TRBV10-3 to TRBJ2-2; D not certain. The V end lost 4 bases, the J end lost 4 bases, and 13 bases lay between the germline ends. The CDR3 loop spans 15 amino acids. Germline V lookup: CDR1 ENHRY, CDR2 SYGVKD. CDR3 in DNA: TGTGCCATCAGTGTCTCCTGGATGCCCACCGGGGAGCTGTTTTTT. Protein product: CAISVSWMPTGELFF.

The chain uses TRBV10-1 and TRBJ2-1, with 11 bases fitting TRBD2. Germline trimming cut 4 bases from V and 5 bases from J; bases unmatched to any gene: 10. Germline CDR1 reads WNHNN; CDR2 reads SYGVQD (reference sequence). The CDR3 extends over 17 amino acids. CDR3 in DNA: TGCGCCAGCAGTGGGTTTCTAGCGGGGGGCCGGGACAATGAGCAGTTCTTC. Translating it yields CASSGFLAGGRDNEQFF.

The chain has TRBV9 and TRBJ1-5; D call uncertain. This CDR3 region has 13 residues. V was pared by 3 bases and J by 4 bases, with 8 bases between. CDR1 and CDR2 (germline): SGDLS, YYNGEE. The CDR3 region is CASSAALNQPQHF. DNA for the CDR3: TGTGCCAGCAGCGCCGCGTTAAATCAGCCCCAGCATTTT.

This sequence joins TRBV6-4 and TRBJ2-3; 8 bases agree with TRBD2. CDR1 and CDR2 from the germline V gene are MRHNA and SNTAGT. V trimming: 3 bases; J trimming: 1 base; junction bases outside the gene matches: 0. The CDR3 length is 14 residues. The CDR3 reads CASSERGGTDTQYF. In DNA form, the CDR3 reads TGTGCCAGCAGTGAGCGGGGGGGCACAGATACGCAGTATTTT.

The V and J genes are TRBV19 and TRBJ2-7; possible D gene TRBD1, 7 bases. V gave up 8 bases and J gave up 7 bases, with 18 bases separating them. This CDR3 has 13 amino acids. Germline CDR1 and CDR2: LNHDA and SQIVND (reference sequence). Here the CDR3 reads CASGPLRGEEQYF. DNA of the CDR3: TGTGCCAGTGGGCCCCTCAGGGGGGAGGAGCAGTACTTC.

The J gene is TRBJ2-1, the V gene TRBV9, with 9 bases lining up with TRBD2. Looked up from germline, CDR1 is SGDLS and CDR2 is YYNGEE. V shed 0 bases and J 8 bases; nucleotides not matched to a gene: 12. The CDR3 has 17 amino acids. CDR3 DNA sequence: TGTGCCAGCAGCGTAGCTCACGGGACTAGCATCGGCGATGAGCAGTTCTTC. This encodes CASSVAHGTSIGDEQFF.